This T cell receptor (beta chain) derives from a study of OX40 agonist ivuxolimab in advanced cancers. Overall study results and limits: Clonal expansion was among the lowest in partial responders at 0.1-3.0 mg/kg, especially CD8+. Among T cells, CD8+ cells averaged more expanded clones than CD4+ cells.

To note about this clone: Its target is not known.

Sequencing was performed with immunoSEQ multiplex PCR; in TCRdb, only in-frame clones are kept and a portion is missing. The table has fewer than 25,000 clones, over 80% seen once; the top ten hold approximately 37%. Germline CDR1 reads SGHVS; CDR2 reads FQNEAQ. V lost 4 bases, J lost 6 bases, and 14 bases lay in between. The CDR3 has 14 residues. Specimen: CD4+ or CD8+ T cells sorted from blood, collected in a trial of the OX40 agonist ivuxolimab. The rearrangement uses TRBV7-8 and TRBJ2-3; D may correspond to TRBD1 or TRBD2 (6 bases each). This receptor was obtained from an adult with an advanced solid tumor such as melanoma, head and neck, liver or kidney cancer. The DNA of the CDR3 is TGTGCCAGCAGCTCTGGAGGGGGACGCGATACGCAGTATTTT. Translation: CASSSGGGRDTQYF. Using reference TRBV7-8 and TRBJ2-3 for the parts outside the CDR3, the full variable domain is GAGVSQSPRYKVAKRGQDVALRCDPISGHVSLFWYQQALGQGPEFLTYFQNEAQLDKSGLPSDRFFAERPEGSVSTLKIQRTQQEDSAVYLCASSSGGGRDTQYFGPGTRLTVL.